Listed here are 19 T cell receptor beta chains from one sample, sequenced in a study of T cell changes during pregnancy in multiple sclerosis. Sequencing was performed with immunoSEQ multiplex PCR; in TCRdb, only in-frame clones are kept and a portion is missing. This sample has under 80,000 clones, with roughly 92% found just once. Material: peripheral blood, obtained after pregnancy. Receptors were obtained from a female donor in good health, enrolled as a control in a pregnancy study.

V and J are TRBV27 and TRBJ2-7; TRBD2 matches at 12 bases. J was trimmed by 6 bases and V by 6 bases; bases with no gene match: 3. This CDR3 contains 13 residues. Looked up from germline, CDR1 is MNHEY and CDR2 is SMNVEV (reference sequence). The CDR3 region has the DNA TGTGCCAGCAGCCTGACTAGCGGGAGCGAGCAGTACTTC. Its translation: CASSLTSGSEQYF.

The chain couples TRBV19 to TRBJ2-7; 9 nucleotides line up with TRBD1. Trimming took 5 bases from V and 2 from J; bases not matched to a gene: 4. CDR1 and CDR2 (germline): LNHDA, SQIVND (reference sequence). This CDR3 is built from 14 residues. CDR3 sequence reads: CASSPGTGPYEQYF. CDR3 sequence (DNA): TGTGCCAGTAGTCCCGGGACAGGGCCCTACGAGCAGTACTTC. The full variable domain, rest sourced from reference TRBV19 and TRBJ2-7, is DGGITQSPKYLFRKEGQNVTLSCEQNLNHDAMYWYRQDPGQGLRLIYYSQIVNDFQKGDIAEGYSVSREKKESFPLTVTSAQKNPTAFYLCASSPGTGPYEQYFGPGTRLTVT.

The genes are TRBV27 and TRBJ2-5, with TRBD2 as a possible D gene (6 bases). The CDR3 spans 17 residues. In germline, CDR1 is MNHEY, CDR2 SMNVEV (reference sequence). V lost 5 bases and J 1 base, leaving 20 bases between the germline ends. The CDR3 loop reads CASSPRTPGVFQETQYF. As DNA, the CDR3 is TGTGCCAGCAGTCCGCGGACCCCGGGGGTGTTCCAAGAGACCCAGTACTTC.

The rearrangement links TRBV19 to TRBJ1-4; 7 nucleotides align to TRBD1. V shed 3 bases, J shed 6 bases, and the junction held 4 bases outside the gene matches. CDR1 is LNHDA and CDR2 is SQIVND in the germline V gene (reference sequence). The CDR3 totals 14 residues. Here the CDR3 reads CASSMNGQDEKLFF. The CDR3 nucleotides are TGTGCCAGTAGTATGAATGGACAGGATGAAAAACTGTTTTTT.

The chain combines TRBV4-3 with TRBJ2-3; TRBD1 is a possible D gene (6 bases). The germline gives CDR1 LGHNA, CDR2 YSLEER. The CDR3 covers 17 residues. V lost 0 bases to trimming and J lost 0 bases, with 13 bases between them. In DNA form, the CDR3 reads TGCGCCAGCAGCCAAGATCCCTGGACAGACAGCACAGATACGCAGTATTTT. Its protein product is CASSQDPWTDSTDTQYF.

This clone was found a few times. The genes are TRBV19 and TRBJ1-5; no clear D gene. Germline V CDR1 and CDR2: LNHDA, SQIVND (reference sequence). Between the trimmed V and J ends, which lost 1 base and 0 bases, there was a span of 13 bases. The CDR3 covers 17 residues. For the CDR3, the DNA is TGTGCCAGTAGTATAGCTTCCCCGTTCTATAGCAATCAGCCCCAGCATTTT. Protein: CASSIASPFYSNQPQHF.

The chain couples TRBV7-9 to TRBJ2-5; 10 nucleotides line up with TRBD2. The ends lost 2 bases at V and 3 bases at J; junction bases unmatched: 9. From germline, CDR1 is SEHNR and CDR2 FQNEAQ (reference sequence). CDR3 size: 17 residues. The CDR3 loop is CASSLRISGGAEETQYF. Written as DNA, the CDR3 is TGTGCCAGCAGCTTACGTATAAGCGGGGGGGCAGAAGAGACCCAGTACTTC.

The J gene is TRBJ1-5, the V gene TRBV19; no clear D. The germline CDR1 and CDR2 sequences are LNHDA and SQIVND (reference sequence). This CDR3 comprises 15 residues. The V and J ends lost 3 bases and 0 bases respectively, with 9 bases between them. The CDR3 region is CASSIAQDSNQPQHF. The CDR3 bases are TGTGCCAGTAGTATTGCTCAGGATAGCAATCAGCCCCAGCATTTT.

For the CDR3, the DNA is TGCAGTGCTATTGTCCGCTATGGCTACACCTTC. The encoded protein is CSAIVRYGYTF. V gene TRBV20-1 combines with J gene TRBJ1-2; D not resolved. Germline CDR1 is DFQATT and CDR2 is SNEGSKA (reference sequence). V lost 4 bases and J lost 4, with 7 bases in between. The CDR3 consists of 11 residues.

The chain has TRBV10-3 and TRBJ2-3; D possibly corresponds to TRBD1 (5 bases). This CDR3 spans 16 amino acids. Trimming took off 0 bases at V and 2 bases at J, with 12 bases between the two ends. Germline V lookup: CDR1 ENHRY, CDR2 SYGVKD. Here the CDR3 DNA reads TGTGCCATCAGTGAGTCGACAGCGCCCTACACAGATACGCAGTATTTT. Amino acids: CAISESTAPYTDTQYF.

The chain couples TRBV6-6 to TRBJ1-1; 8 bases align to TRBD1. CDR1 is MNHNY and CDR2 is SVGAGI in the germline V gene (reference sequence). The CDR3 contains 14 residues. V trimming: 5 bases; J trimming: 1 base; junction bases outside the gene matches: 3. The CDR3: CASSTDRGNTEAFF. In DNA form, the CDR3 reads TGTGCCAGCAGTACCGACAGGGGGAACACTGAAGCTTTCTTT.

This sequence joins TRBV4-1 and TRBJ2-2, with TRBD1 matching over 8 bases. The CDR3 sequence is 17 residues long. Germline V CDR1 and CDR2: MGHRA, YSYEKL. The junction had 11 bases not matched to a gene; V was cut back by 1 base and J by 7 bases. The CDR3 DNA follows: TGCGCCAGCAGCCAAGGGCTCCCCAGGGGGCGAGGCGGGGAGCTGTTTTTT. Translating gives CASSQGLPRGRGGELFF.

In its sample, this clone was seen once. CDR3: CASNFGTSGTDTQYF. Here the CDR3 DNA reads TGTGCCAGCAACTTCGGGACTAGCGGCACAGATACGCAGTATTTT. The rearrangement uses TRBV11-2 and TRBJ2-3; 10 nucleotides align to TRBD2. From germline, CDR1 is SGHAT and CDR2 FQNNGV. This CDR3 is 15 amino acids long. Trimming took 7 bases from V and 1 from J; bases not matched to a gene: 5.

The chain carries TRBV27 and TRBJ1-1; a weak D match, TRBD1 (6 bases). The V gene lost 4 bases and the J gene lost 0 bases, with 12 bases spanning the gap. Germline lookup yields CDR1 MNHEY and CDR2 SMNVEV (reference sequence). The CDR3 has 15 amino acids. The DNA of the CDR3 is TGTGCCAGCAGTTCCATACAGGGATTGAACACTGAAGCTTTCTTT. Protein: CASSSIQGLNTEAFF.

The chain has TRBV7-3 and TRBJ2-1; 9 nucleotides agree with TRBD2. Germline V gives CDR1 SGHTA, CDR2 FQGTGA. The CDR3 sequence is 14 residues long. Trimming cost V 3 bases and J 9 bases; bases outside gene matches: 6. Written as DNA, the CDR3 is TGTGCCAGCAGCTTGACAGCGGGAGGAGTTGAGCAGTTCTTC. This encodes CASSLTAGGVEQFF.

The V call is TRBV5-1, the J call TRBJ2-5; 8 bases line up with TRBD2. This CDR3 has 14 residues. With V trimmed by 4 bases and J by 2 bases, 4 bases remained unmatched. Germline assignment: CDR1 SGHRS and CDR2 YFSETQ. CDR3 in DNA: TGCGCCAGCAGCCCGGGGGGGGGACAAGAGACCCAGTACTTC. It encodes CASSPGGGQETQYF.

The chain recombines TRBV7-2 with TRBJ2-7, with 7 bases that match TRBD2. Germline V gives CDR1 SGHTA, CDR2 FQGNSA. The CDR3 covers 12 residues. The CDR3 protein is CGSGRSSYEQYF. The CDR3 nucleotides read TGTGGTAGCGGGCGAAGCTCCTACGAGCAGTACTTC.

This clone was found once. The chain is built from TRBV18 and TRBJ2-4; 11 bases line up with TRBD1. The germline CDR1 and CDR2 sequences are KGHSH and LQKENI. With 5 bases clipped from V and 3 bases from J, the junction kept 6 bases outside the gene matches. The CDR3 covers 16 residues. The CDR3 bases are TGTGCCAGCTCATTCGGGACAGGGGGAGACAAAAACATTCAGTACTTC. Translation gives CASSFGTGGDKNIQYF.

The chain is built from TRBV6-9 and TRBJ2-3; TRBD2 agrees at 7 bases. Germline-derived CDR1 and CDR2 are MNHGY and SVAAGI. Trimming at V came to 2 bases and at J to 3 bases, leaving 8 bases not matched to a gene. The CDR3 is 16 amino acids. The CDR3 nucleotides read TGTGCCAGCAGTTATGTGGCTAGCGGAGAGACAGATACGCAGTATTTT. As protein: CASSYVASGETDTQYF.